A selection of T cell receptor beta chains follows, all from one sample in a study of cytomegalovirus exposure and HLA in healthy donors. Produced via immunoSEQ multiplex PCR; TCRdb's table is partial and in-frame only. The repertoire holds over 150,000 clones, with about 65% as singletons. What was sequenced was PBMCs. These receptors all stem from a woman under 30 in good health and CMV-seropositive. CDR3s leave out the opening cysteine and the closing phenylalanine or tryptophan.

j_gene: TRBJ2-2; v_gene: TRBV2; CDR3aa: ASTEPTASSGTGELF
j_gene: TRBJ2-2; v_gene: TRBV18; CDR3aa: ASSPPGRDGELF
j_gene: TRBJ1-2; v_gene: TRBV19; CDR3aa: ASTPIAAGRYGYT
j_gene: TRBJ2-7; v_gene: TRBV6-5; CDR3aa: ASSVTGSFYEQY
j_gene: TRBJ2-4; v_gene: TRBV5-1; CDR3aa: ASSFAGQGLNIQY
j_gene: TRBJ2-7; v_gene: TRBV7-9; CDR3aa: ASSKTPGQGTYEQY
j_gene: TRBJ1-2; v_gene: TRBV4-1; CDR3aa: ASSQTISEGFYGYT
j_gene: TRBJ1-6; v_gene: TRBV6-6; CDR3aa: ASSYRDRGPY
j_gene: TRBJ1-2; v_gene: TRBV2; CDR3aa: ASLGSERSYGYT
j_gene: TRBJ2-7; v_gene: TRBV2; CDR3aa: ASRNARLAGVTSSSYEQY
j_gene: TRBJ1-4; v_gene: TRBV28; CDR3aa: ASSPPGAPGEKLF
j_gene: .; v_gene: TRBV30; CDR3aa: AWSVHYEQY
j_gene: TRBJ1-1; v_gene: TRBV9; CDR3aa: ASSPRRGVNTEAF
j_gene: TRBJ1-5; v_gene: TRBV19; CDR3aa: ASSVQGLRDQPQH
j_gene: TRBJ2-5; v_gene: TRBV18; CDR3aa: ASSLRDRGGAQY
j_gene: TRBJ1-1; v_gene: TRBV5-4; CDR3aa: ASSPTGNTEAF
j_gene: TRBJ2-2; v_gene: TRBV7-9; CDR3aa: ATDGEEGNTGELF